This T cell receptor beta chain was sequenced for a study of response to subunit inactivated influenza vaccine. CDR3 length equals 16 residues. Germline-derived CDR1 and CDR2 are SGHTA and FQGNSA. The ends lost 1 base at V and 2 bases at J; junction bases unmatched: 7. One entry per CDR3 protein, called by TCRdb with MiXCR from the RT-PCR reads. The sample yields about 540,000 distinct CDR3 sequences, around 25% seen once. There are many counts of this clonotype. In addition, the sample was reused for a study of T cells expressing NK-cell markers. That study reports: cDNA encoding TCR beta was synthesized via 5'RACE template switching incorporating UMIs. The sequencing cohort of eight donors included seven HCMV-seropositive individuals and one seronegative individual. Of the CD8+ T cell pool in about 6 donors, about 1.0-8% was accounted for by dominant NKG2C+ clonotypes.

The chain recombines TRBV7-2 with TRBJ2-7, with TRBD1 matching over 8 bases. The clonotype was recovered from a man in his forties or fifties who received an inactivated influenza vaccine. The sequencing here drew on CD4+ T cells sorted from PBMCs, taken 12 days after vaccination. Here the CDR3 DNA reads TGTGCCAGCAGCTTAGGCGTGGACAGGGTGACCTACGAGCAGTACTTC. It yields the protein CASSLGVDRVTYEQYF.